A selection of T cell receptor beta chains follows, all from one sample in a study of shared clonotypes between healthy human individuals. Sequencing was performed with immunoSEQ multiplex PCR; in TCRdb, only in-frame clones are kept and a portion is missing. The sample lists some 500,000 clones, roughly 95% seen once, with around 0.067% in the top ten. Sequenced material: naive CD4+ T cells sorted from blood. These receptors were taken from a woman aged 25 to 39 in good health. Both conserved end residues are part of each CDR3. A D gene is named only where the DNA matches it firmly. The size field is filled for only some rows; it gives once, few, many or a size class.

d_call: NA; cdr3_length: 14; j_call: TRBJ1-1; v_call: TRBV5-1; clone_size: NA; cdr3_aa: CASSLTSGSTEAFF; cdr3_nt: TGCGCCAGCAGCTTGACTTCCGGTAGCACTGAAGCTTTCTTT
d_call: NA; cdr3_length: 11; j_call: TRBJ2-7; v_call: TRBV6-5; clone_size: NA; cdr3_aa: CASSNHYEQYF; cdr3_nt: TGTGCCAGCAGCAACCACTACGAGCAGTACTTC
d_call: NA; cdr3_length: 16; j_call: TRBJ1-1; v_call: TRBV4-1; clone_size: NA; cdr3_aa: CASSPRGGGMNTEAFF; cdr3_nt: TGCGCCAGCAGCCCCCGAGGCGGTGGGATGAACACTGAAGCTTTCTTT
d_call: NA; cdr3_length: 15; j_call: TRBJ2-2; v_call: TRBV28; clone_size: NA; cdr3_aa: CASSPGGPNTGELFF; cdr3_nt: TGTGCCAGCAGTCCGGGGGGCCCTAACACCGGGGAGCTGTTTTTT
d_call: TRBD2; cdr3_length: 18; j_call: TRBJ2-2; v_call: TRBV27; clone_size: NA; cdr3_aa: CASRDSGRAGLDTGELFF; cdr3_nt: TGTGCCAGCAGGGATAGCGGGAGGGCCGGTTTAGACACCGGGGAGCTGTTTTTT
d_call: NA; cdr3_length: 14; j_call: TRBJ2-7; v_call: TRBV18; clone_size: NA; cdr3_aa: CASSPDRSSYEQYF; cdr3_nt: TGTGCCAGCTCGCCAGACAGGAGCTCCTACGAGCAGTACTTC
d_call: TRBD1; cdr3_length: 13; j_call: TRBJ1-3; v_call: TRBV19; clone_size: NA; cdr3_aa: CASRGQSGNTIYF; cdr3_nt: TGTGCCAGTAGGGGACAGTCTGGAAACACCATATATTTT
d_call: NA; cdr3_length: 11; j_call: TRBJ1-2; v_call: TRBV7-6; clone_size: NA; cdr3_aa: CASSRLDGYTF; cdr3_nt: TGTGCCAGCAGCCGCTTGGATGGCTACACCTTC
d_call: NA; cdr3_length: 15; j_call: TRBJ1-1; v_call: TRBV6-5; clone_size: NA; cdr3_aa: CASSIIDRRNTEAFF; cdr3_nt: TGTGCCAGCAGTATTATCGACAGGAGGAACACTGAAGCTTTCTTT
d_call: TRBD2; cdr3_length: 14; j_call: TRBJ2-5; v_call: TRBV2; clone_size: NA; cdr3_aa: CASKSGRASETQYF; cdr3_nt: TGTGCCAGCAAGAGCGGGAGGGCCAGTGAGACCCAGTACTTC
d_call: NA; cdr3_length: 16; j_call: TRBJ1-2; v_call: TRBV7-4; clone_size: NA; cdr3_aa: CASSFLNSARTYGYTF; cdr3_nt: TGTGCCAGCAGCTTTTTAAATTCAGCTCGAACCTATGGCTACACCTTC
d_call: NA; cdr3_length: 13; j_call: TRBJ1-1; v_call: TRBV6-6; clone_size: NA; cdr3_aa: CASSYSGPTEAFF; cdr3_nt: TGTGCCAGCAGTTACTCGGGACCTACTGAAGCTTTCTTT
d_call: NA; cdr3_length: 17; j_call: TRBJ1-3; v_call: TRBV5-6; clone_size: NA; cdr3_aa: CASSLFTGDLSGNTIYF; cdr3_nt: TGTGCCAGCAGCTTGTTTACAGGCGACCTCTCTGGAAACACCATATATTTT
d_call: TRBD2; cdr3_length: 17; j_call: TRBJ2-3; v_call: TRBV28; clone_size: NA; cdr3_aa: CASSSPTIAGYTDTQYF; cdr3_nt: TGTGCCAGCAGTTCGCCAACGATAGCGGGATACACAGATACGCAGTATTTT
d_call: NA; cdr3_length: 17; j_call: TRBJ2-1; v_call: TRBV28; clone_size: once; cdr3_aa: CASSFEGGPWSYNEQFF; cdr3_nt: TGTGCCAGCAGTTTTGAGGGCGGGCCTTGGTCCTACAATGAGCAGTTCTTC
d_call: TRBD1; cdr3_length: 16; j_call: TRBJ1-2; v_call: TRBV27; clone_size: NA; cdr3_aa: CASSLSPGQGLKGYTF; cdr3_nt: TGTGCCAGCAGTTTATCGCCGGGACAGGGTTTGAAAGGCTACACCTTC
d_call: NA; cdr3_length: 11; j_call: TRBJ2-1; v_call: TRBV7-6; clone_size: NA; cdr3_aa: CASNIYNEQFF; cdr3_nt: TGTGCCAGCAACATTTACAATGAGCAGTTCTTC
d_call: TRBD2; cdr3_length: 13; j_call: TRBJ2-5; v_call: TRBV29-1; clone_size: few; cdr3_aa: CSVGGFDQETQYF; cdr3_nt: TGCAGCGTGGGGGGGTTTGACCAAGAGACCCAGTACTTC
d_call: NA; cdr3_length: 16; j_call: TRBJ1-1; v_call: TRBV2; clone_size: NA; cdr3_aa: CASSVGSERDSTEAFF; cdr3_nt: TGTGCCAGCAGTGTAGGCAGCGAAAGAGATAGCACTGAAGCTTTCTTT
d_call: TRBD2; cdr3_length: 14; j_call: TRBJ2-7; v_call: TRBV5-4; clone_size: NA; cdr3_aa: CASSFGGRVNEQYF; cdr3_nt: TGTGCCAGCAGCTTCGGCGGGAGAGTCAACGAGCAGTACTTC
d_call: TRBD2; cdr3_length: 13; j_call: TRBJ2-5; v_call: TRBV19; clone_size: NA; cdr3_aa: CASTQAGAGTQYF; cdr3_nt: TGTGCCAGTACCCAAGCGGGAGCGGGGACCCAGTACTTC
d_call: TRBD1; cdr3_length: 14; j_call: TRBJ2-7; v_call: TRBV28; clone_size: NA; cdr3_aa: CASSPEDTGVKQYF; cdr3_nt: TGTGCCAGCAGTCCCGAGGATACAGGGGTCAAGCAGTACTTC
d_call: NA; cdr3_length: 15; j_call: TRBJ1-1; v_call: TRBV6-6; clone_size: NA; cdr3_aa: CASSYRGMVNTEAFF; cdr3_nt: TGTGCCAGCAGTTATCGAGGGATGGTTAACACTGAAGCTTTCTTT
d_call: TRBD2; cdr3_length: 16; j_call: TRBJ2-1; v_call: TRBV11-2; clone_size: NA; cdr3_aa: CASSLVAGGGRNEQFF; cdr3_nt: TGTGCCAGCAGCTTAGTGGCGGGAGGAGGTCGAAACGAGCAGTTCTTC
d_call: NA; cdr3_length: 13; j_call: TRBJ2-5; v_call: TRBV7-3; clone_size: NA; cdr3_aa: CASSLGLRETQYF; cdr3_nt: TGTGCCAGCAGTTTGGGACTTCGAGAGACCCAGTACTTC
d_call: TRBD1; cdr3_length: 16; j_call: TRBJ2-7; v_call: TRBV18; clone_size: NA; cdr3_aa: CASSPLTGQGSYEQYF; cdr3_nt: TGTGCCAGCTCACCACTTACGGGACAGGGCTCCTACGAGCAGTACTTC
d_call: NA; cdr3_length: 11; j_call: TRBJ2-2; v_call: TRBV29-1; clone_size: once; cdr3_aa: CSVIGTGELFF; cdr3_nt: TGCAGCGTAATAGGCACCGGGGAGCTGTTTTTT
d_call: NA; cdr3_length: 17; j_call: TRBJ2-5; v_call: TRBV7-2; clone_size: NA; cdr3_aa: CASSLLTGTLGGKTQYF; cdr3_nt: TGTGCCAGCAGCTTGTTAACCGGGACGCTTGGTGGGAAGACCCAGTACTTC
d_call: NA; cdr3_length: 16; j_call: TRBJ2-7; v_call: TRBV5-1; clone_size: NA; cdr3_aa: CASSLEGTKSSYEQYF; cdr3_nt: TGCGCCAGCAGCTTGGAAGGAACTAAAAGCTCCTACGAGCAGTACTTC
d_call: TRBD2; cdr3_length: 17; j_call: TRBJ2-3; v_call: TRBV7-6; clone_size: NA; cdr3_aa: CASSLGGRPRGSDTQYF; cdr3_nt: TGTGCCAGCAGCTTGGGCGGGAGGCCGCGGGGGAGCGATACGCAGTATTTT
d_call: NA; cdr3_length: 10; j_call: TRBJ2-1; v_call: TRBV20-1; clone_size: NA; cdr3_aa: CSAEYNEQFF; cdr3_nt: TGCAGTGCAGAATACAATGAGCAGTTCTTC
d_call: TRBD1; cdr3_length: 15; j_call: TRBJ1-5; v_call: TRBV7-8; clone_size: NA; cdr3_aa: CASSYRDRGNQPQHF; cdr3_nt: TGTGCCAGCAGCTACCGGGACAGGGGCAATCAGCCCCAGCATTTT
d_call: NA; cdr3_length: 14; j_call: TRBJ2-7; v_call: TRBV5-5; clone_size: NA; cdr3_aa: CASSFGVGPYEQYF; cdr3_nt: TGTGCCAGCAGCTTTGGGGTCGGACCCTACGAGCAGTACTTC
d_call: TRBD1; cdr3_length: 13; j_call: TRBJ1-5; v_call: TRBV27; clone_size: NA; cdr3_aa: CASSQTGGQPQHF; cdr3_nt: TGTGCCAGCAGCCAGACAGGGGGTCAGCCCCAGCATTTT
d_call: TRBD1; cdr3_length: 13; j_call: TRBJ1-4; v_call: TRBV29-1; clone_size: NA; cdr3_aa: CSASGTDNEKLFF; cdr3_nt: TGCAGCGCTTCCGGGACAGACAATGAAAAACTGTTTTTT